This T cell receptor (beta chain) is from a study of T cell changes during pregnancy in multiple sclerosis. Data came from immunoSEQ multiplex PCR; TCRdb stores just in-frame clones and leaves some out. The sample comprises roughly 55,000 clones, about 92% of which are singletons, and more than 0.15% rests with the top ten. The length of the CDR3 is 14 residues. The germline CDR1 and CDR2 sequences are MNHEY and SVGAGI. Trimming took 5 bases from V and 2 from J; bases not matched to a gene: 4. The chain recombines TRBV6-5 with TRBJ2-7, with 9 positions matching TRBD1. This sample comprised CD4+ T cells from peripheral blood mononuclear cells, obtained after pregnancy. The receptor's source is a female donor in good health, enrolled as a control in a pregnancy study. The CDR3 coding sequence is TGTGCCAGCAGTAACCGGGACAGGGCCTACGAGCAGTACTTC. Its translation is CASSNRDRAYEQYF.